The 31 T cell receptor beta chains below come from one sample, sequenced in a study of shared clonotypes between healthy human individuals. Produced via immunoSEQ multiplex PCR; TCRdb's table is partial and in-frame only. Among about a million clones listed, about 80% were seen once. The sequencing sample was made of memory CD4+ T cells from PBMCs. Noted subset: CD45RA-negative fraction. These receptors came from a man aged 18 to 30 in good health. Some clones in this sample may be carry-over from other donors' samples.

A single count supports this clone. The chain joins TRBV10-3 to TRBJ1-2; D gene uncertain. The CDR3 extends over 13 amino acids. V gave up 3 bases and J gave up 7 bases, with 12 bases separating them. Germline lookup yields CDR1 ENHRY and CDR2 SYGVKD. CDR3 amino acids: CAISDVSGGGYTF. The CDR3, as DNA: TGTGCCATCAGTGATGTTAGCGGAGGTGGCTACACCTTC.

The chain recombines TRBV5-4 with TRBJ2-3, with D perhaps matching TRBD1 (5 bases). With 3 bases removed from V and 0 bases from J, the gap between germline ends came to 14 bases. Per germline, CDR1 SGHNT and CDR2 YYREEE (reference sequence). CDR3 size: 16 residues. CDR3: CASSSQKTASTDTQYF. As DNA, the CDR3 is TGTGCCAGCAGCTCGCAGAAGACAGCTAGCACAGATACGCAGTATTTT.

The chain uses TRBV2 and TRBJ2-5; D unresolved. Between the trimmed V and J ends, which lost 4 bases and 2 bases, there was a span of 11 bases. The CDR3 extends over 14 amino acids. Germline loops: CDR1 SNHLY, CDR2 FYNNEI. The CDR3 region is CASSVQPSQETQYF. The DNA for the CDR3 is TGTGCCAGCAGTGTGCAGCCCTCACAAGAGACCCAGTACTTC.

This chain connects TRBV5-1 to TRBJ2-1, with D possibly being TRBD2 (6 bases). The V end lost 7 bases, the J end lost 7 bases, and 18 bases lay between the germline ends. Per germline, CDR1 SGHRS and CDR2 YFSETQ. The CDR3 has 14 residues. Written as DNA, the CDR3 is TGCGCCAGCCACTTGGAGGGTAGCTGGAATGAGCAGTTCTTC. It codes for CASHLEGSWNEQFF.

Details on this clone: This same CDR3 is encoded by further DNA sequences in the sample. The rearrangement joins TRBV7-3 to TRBJ2-7; D not resolved. This CDR3 spans 13 amino acids. Trimming cost V 2 bases and J 1 base, with 6 bases left between them. The germline CDR1 and CDR2 sequences are SGHTA and FQGTGA. The CDR3 region is CASSLGYSYEQYF. The CDR3, as DNA: TGTGCCAGCAGCTTAGGCTATTCCTACGAGCAGTACTTC.

This clone was recorded a few times. This chain uses TRBV27 with TRBJ2-5, with D possibly called TRBD1 or TRBD2 (6 bases each). Germline V CDR1 and CDR2: MNHEY, SMNVEV (reference sequence). Between the trimmed V and J ends, which lost 5 bases and 4 bases, there was a span of 14 bases. The CDR3 totals 14 residues. CDR3 amino acids: CASSQDGGPETQYF. The CDR3 region has the DNA TGTGCCAGCAGTCAGGATGGGGGGCCAGAGACCCAGTACTTC.

The V call is TRBV6-5, the J call TRBJ1-1; no definite D call. The CDR3 sequence is 15 residues long. Germline-derived CDR1 and CDR2 are MNHEY and SVGAGI. With 6 bases removed from V and 0 bases from J, the gap between germline ends came to 14 bases. The CDR3: CASRSRADMNTEAFF. CDR3 DNA sequence: TGTGCCAGCAGATCACGCGCAGACATGAACACTGAAGCTTTCTTT.

V and J are TRBV14 and TRBJ1-3; TRBD1 agrees at 7 bases. Germline CDR1 is SGHDN and CDR2 is FVKESK. The CDR3 is 16 residues long. Trimming cost V 8 bases and J 4 bases; bases outside gene matches: 14. CDR3 DNA: TGTGCCAGCCGGTTAGGGAGGGGGCGCCCAGGAAACACCATATATTTT. Protein: CASRLGRGRPGNTIYF.

The genes are TRBV7-3 and TRBJ2-5, with 14 bases fitting TRBD2. This CDR3 has 19 amino acids. From germline, CDR1 is SGHTA and CDR2 FQGTGA. Trimming cost V 5 bases and J 5 bases; bases outside gene matches: 16. CDR3 DNA sequence: TGTGCCAGCAGCCCCGGGACTAGCGGGAGATTTCATATCGGTGAGACCCAGTACTTC. Protein: CASSPGTSGRFHIGETQYF. Based on the CDR3 plus reference TRBV7-3 and TRBJ2-5, the full variable domain is GAGVSQTPSNKVTEKGKYVELRCDPISGHTALYWYRQSLGQGPEFLIYFQGTGAADDSGLPNDRFFAVRPEGSVSTLKIQRTERGDSAVYLCASSPGTSGRFHIGETQYFGPGTRLLVL.

The chain is built from TRBV14 and TRBJ1-2, with a possible D match to TRBD1 (6 bases). The ends were cut back, 0 bases at V and 4 bases at J, with 18 bases in the middle. This CDR3 is built from 17 residues. Germline lookup yields CDR1 SGHDN and CDR2 FVKESK. DNA for the CDR3: TGTGCCAGCAGCCAAGATCCCCGTGAGGGGGTAGGCTATGGCTACACCTTC. Its translation: CASSQDPREGVGYGYTF. Variable domain in full (rest from reference TRBV14 and TRBJ1-2): EAGVTQFPSHSVIEKGQTVTLRCDPISGHDNLYWYRRVMGKEIKFLLHFVKESKQDESGMPNNRFLAERTGGTYSTLKVQPAELEDSGVYFCASSQDPREGVGYGYTFGSGTRLTVV.

V gene TRBV6-5 combines with J gene TRBJ2-7; 10 nucleotides match TRBD2. The CDR3 runs 13 residues. V gave up 6 bases and J gave up 6 bases; unmatched junction bases: 5. Germline assignment: CDR1 MNHEY and CDR2 SVGAGI. For the CDR3, the DNA is TGTGCCAGCAGGGCAGCGGGAGGGATCGAGCAGTACTTC. Its protein is CASRAAGGIEQYF.

This clone was counted only a few times. The sample carries other DNA sequences with the same CDR3. The chain is built from TRBV19 and TRBJ2-7, with D maybe TRBD2 (6 bases). The V gene lost 3 bases and the J gene lost 0 bases, with 12 bases spanning the gap. Germline CDR1 is LNHDA and CDR2 is SQIVND (reference sequence). The CDR3 runs to 15 residues. Here the CDR3 DNA reads TGTGCCAGTAGTATTGCGGGGACGAGCTCCTACGAGCAGTACTTC. This codes for CASSIAGTSSYEQYF.

Concerning this clone itself: The sample holds other DNA sequences that translate to the same CDR3. The rearrangement joins TRBV5-1 to TRBJ2-7; D is unresolved. From germline, CDR1 is SGHRS and CDR2 YFSETQ. The CDR3 loop spans 14 amino acids. The germline V and J ends were trimmed by 2 bases and 4 bases, with 13 bases remaining between them. The CDR3 nucleotides read TGCGCCAGCAGCTTCCTGCCCGGGTCGTACGAGCAGTACTTC. Its translation: CASSFLPGSYEQYF.

The chain recombines TRBV29-1 with TRBJ2-1; 9 nucleotides match TRBD1. The CDR3 runs 13 residues. V dropped 7 bases and J dropped 4; count of bases not matched to a gene: 5. Germline CDR1 reads SQVTM; CDR2 reads ANQGSEA. Here the CDR3 reads CSAPTGGYNEQFF. The CDR3, as DNA: TGCAGCGCCCCGACAGGGGGATACAATGAGCAGTTCTTC.

The gene calls are TRBV5-4 and TRBJ1-1; no clear D gene. Germline V gene lookup returns CDR1 SGHNT and CDR2 YYREEE (reference sequence). Deletions cut 3 bases from V and 1 base from J, with 13 bases between. The CDR3 extends over 15 amino acids. CDR3 DNA: TGTGCCAGCAGCTCTGGTGCGAGGGCGAACACTGAAGCTTTCTTT. Translated, it gives CASSSGARANTEAFF. Using reference TRBV5-4 and TRBJ1-1 for the parts outside the CDR3, the full variable domain is ETGVTQSPTHLIKTRGQQVTLRCSSQSGHNTVSWYQQALGQGPQFIFQYYREEENGRGNFPPRFSGLQFPNYSSELNVNALELDDSALYLCASSSGARANTEAFFGQGTRLTVV.

This clone was seen a few times. The rearrangement uses TRBV5-6 and TRBJ2-3; 7 positions agree with TRBD1. Germline V CDR1 and CDR2: SGHDT, YYEEEE. There are 17 residues in the CDR3. With 4 bases clipped from V and 0 bases from J, the junction kept 11 bases outside the gene matches. CDR3 sequence: CASSKQGDSYSTDTQYF. The CDR3 DNA is TGTGCCAGCAGCAAGCAAGGGGACAGTTATAGCACAGATACGCAGTATTTT.

This chain links TRBV6-1 with TRBJ2-5, with D unclear. With 3 bases removed from V and 5 bases from J, the gap between germline ends came to 22 bases. The CDR3 has 17 residues. The germline CDR1 and CDR2 sequences are MNHNS and SASEGT. The CDR3 spells CASSDGPRIIVDETQYF. The CDR3 region has the DNA TGTGCCAGCAGTGACGGTCCAAGGATCATCGTCGACGAGACCCAGTACTTC.

CDR3 loop: CASSDWAKTVGDNEQFF. The DNA for the CDR3 is TGTGCCAGCAGTGATTGGGCTAAAACTGTTGGAGACAATGAGCAGTTCTTC. This chain uses TRBV25-1 with TRBJ2-1; D uncertain. The CDR3 loop spans 17 amino acids. CDR1 and CDR2 from the germline V gene are MGHDK and SYGVNS. Trimming left V 3 bases short and J 5 bases short, with 20 bases between.

This clone has more than one count but fewer than ten. CDR3 protein: CASSLLWGGYTF. CDR3 coding DNA: TGTGCCAGCAGTTTATTATGGGGTGGCTACACCTTC. This chain connects TRBV2 to TRBJ1-2, with D unclear. Germline V gene data show CDR1 as SNHLY and CDR2 as FYNNEI. The CDR3 has 12 amino acids. Trimming removed 5 bases at V and 7 bases at J, with 11 bases between.

The chain combines TRBV25-1 with TRBJ1-1, with D unresolved. V lost 3 bases and J 11 bases, leaving 10 bases between the germline ends. The CDR3 runs 11 residues. The germline CDR1 and CDR2 sequences are MGHDK and SYGVNS. CDR3 sequence: CASSDRIRAFF. The CDR3 DNA reads as TGTGCCAGCAGTGATAGGATTCGCGCTTTCTTT. The whole variable domain, filled in from reference TRBV25-1 and TRBJ1-1, reads EADIYQTPRYLVIGTGKKITLECSQTMGHDKMYWYQQDPGMELHLIHYSYGVNSTEKGDLSSESTVSRIRTEHFPLTLESARPSHTSQYLCASSDRIRAFFGQGTRLTVV.

V and J are TRBV11-2 and TRBJ1-4, with D tentatively TRBD1 (5 bases). Per the germline V gene, CDR1 is SGHAT and CDR2 is FQNNGV. The CDR3 is made up of 15 amino acids. V was cut by 6 bases and J by 5 bases, with 16 bases left in between. Here the CDR3 reads CASSSLGLGNEKLFF. The DNA of the CDR3 is TGTGCCAGCAGTTCATTGGGACTGGGGAATGAAAAACTGTTTTTT.

This clone was counted a single time. The J gene is TRBJ2-3, the V gene TRBV4-1; D is undetermined. CDR1 and CDR2 (germline): MGHRA, YSYEKL. V lost 4 bases and J lost 0, with 11 bases in between. This CDR3 is built from 15 residues. The CDR3 region is CASSRTRGSTDTQYF. DNA of the CDR3: TGCGCCAGCAGCCGAACCCGCGGAAGCACAGATACGCAGTATTTT.

The genes are TRBV4-1 and TRBJ2-7; TRBD1 is a possible D gene (6 bases). V lost 4 bases, J lost 2 bases, and 15 bases lay in between. The CDR3 runs 15 residues. Germline V lookup: CDR1 MGHRA, CDR2 YSYEKL. Here the CDR3 reads CASSRLRDTAYEQYF. CDR3 nucleotides: TGCGCCAGCAGCCGACTCCGGGACACAGCCTACGAGCAGTACTTC.

About this clone: The same CDR3 is also encoded by other DNA sequences in this sample. This sequence joins TRBV4-2 and TRBJ1-5, with D possibly being TRBD1 (5 bases). The CDR3 sequence is 15 residues long. Germline-derived CDR1 and CDR2 are LGHNA and YNFKEQ. Between the trimmed V and J ends, which lost 0 bases and 1 base, there was a span of 7 bases. The CDR3 DNA is TGTGCCAGCAGCCAAGACCGGGGGAGCAATCAGCCCCAGCATTTT. Translation gives CASSQDRGSNQPQHF.

The CDR3 is CASSSNPSGRAYEQYF. CDR3 nucleotides: TGTGCCAGTAGTAGTAATCCGAGCGGGAGGGCCTACGAGCAGTACTTC. V and J are TRBV19 and TRBJ2-7, with 10 bases aligning to TRBD2. The CDR3 extends over 16 amino acids. Germline trimming cut 4 bases from V and 2 bases from J; bases unmatched to any gene: 8. Germline assignment: CDR1 LNHDA and CDR2 SQIVND (reference sequence).

In this sample, this clone turned up a few times. This chain joins TRBV28 and TRBJ2-7; D possibly corresponds to TRBD1 (5 bases). The germline V and J ends were trimmed by 10 bases and 3 bases, with 28 bases remaining between them. This CDR3 is 17 amino acids long. Germline V gene lookup returns CDR1 MDHEN and CDR2 SYDVKM. The CDR3 loop reads CAIVTGGLLRKIYEQYF. CDR3 nucleotides: TGTGCCATCGTCACAGGTGGCCTTCTTAGGAAGATCTACGAGCAGTACTTC.

This chain joins TRBV15 and TRBJ2-1; 8 positions match TRBD2. The trim removed 10 bases at V and 2 bases at J, leaving 7 bases unmatched. The CDR3 totals 14 residues. Germline V gives CDR1 LNHNV, CDR2 YYDKDF (reference sequence). CDR3 amino acids: CAIKEGLAYNEQFF. The DNA of the CDR3 is TGTGCCATAAAAGAGGGACTAGCCTACAATGAGCAGTTCTTC. Filled out from reference TRBV15 and TRBJ2-1, the complete variable domain reads DAMVIQNPRYQVTQFGKPVTLSCSQTLNHNVMYWYQQKSSQAPKLLFHYYDKDFNNEADTPDNFQSRRPNTSFCFLDIRSPGLGDTAMYLCAIKEGLAYNEQFFGPGTRLTVL.

This clone was seen only a few times. In this CDR3 the conserved last residue, phenylalanine or tryptophan, is missing, so a read error is likely. This rearrangement joins TRBV5-1 to TRBJ1-1; the match to TRBD1 covers 7 bases. CDR3 length: 13 residues. CDR1 and CDR2 from the germline V gene are SGHRS and YFSETQ. V lost 4 bases and J lost 5; bases outside the gene matches: 5. This CDR3 reads CASSPMTGTEAFS. Written as DNA, the CDR3 is TGCGCCAGCAGCCCAATGACAGGGACTGAAGCTTTCTCT.

The chain is built from TRBV28 and TRBJ2-3; tentative D call: TRBD2 (6 bases). Germline V CDR1 and CDR2: MDHEN, SYDVKM. Between the trimmed V and J ends, which lost 6 bases and 5 bases, there was a span of 9 bases. The CDR3 has 12 residues. CDR3 sequence (DNA): TGTGCCAGCAGGGAAGCGGGAGATACGCAGTATTTT. This sequence encodes CASREAGDTQYF.

The rearrangement links TRBV15 to TRBJ1-2; 11 nucleotides align to TRBD1. This CDR3 comprises 16 residues. With V trimmed by 3 bases and J by 4 bases, 7 bases remained unmatched. Germline values: CDR1 LNHNV, CDR2 YYDKDF (reference sequence). The CDR3: CATSRDRGQGGYGYTF. CDR3 nucleotides: TGTGCCACCAGCAGGGATAGGGGACAGGGGGGCTATGGCTACACCTTC.

This clone was seen many times. Its ends do not fully match the called genes, so a read error is possible. The chain couples TRBV5-4 to TRBJ2-7, with a possible D match to TRBD1 (6 bases). The CDR3 is 12 amino acids. Per the germline V gene, CDR1 is SGHNT and CDR2 is YYREEE (reference sequence). As DNA, the CDR3 is TGTGCCAGCAGCTTGGGTGGGGGCGTACTGAACTTC. Translated: CASSLGGGVLNF.